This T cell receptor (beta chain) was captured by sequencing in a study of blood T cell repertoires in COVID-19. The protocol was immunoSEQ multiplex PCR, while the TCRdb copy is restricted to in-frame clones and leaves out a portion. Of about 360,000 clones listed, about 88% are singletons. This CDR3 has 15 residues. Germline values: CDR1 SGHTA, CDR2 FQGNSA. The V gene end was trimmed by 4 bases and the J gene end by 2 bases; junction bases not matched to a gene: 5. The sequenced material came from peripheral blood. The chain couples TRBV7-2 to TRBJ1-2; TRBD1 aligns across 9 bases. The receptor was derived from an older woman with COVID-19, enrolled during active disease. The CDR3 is CASSSLGTGNYGYTF. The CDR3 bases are TGTGCCAGCAGCTCCCTCGGGACAGGGAACTATGGCTACACCTTC.